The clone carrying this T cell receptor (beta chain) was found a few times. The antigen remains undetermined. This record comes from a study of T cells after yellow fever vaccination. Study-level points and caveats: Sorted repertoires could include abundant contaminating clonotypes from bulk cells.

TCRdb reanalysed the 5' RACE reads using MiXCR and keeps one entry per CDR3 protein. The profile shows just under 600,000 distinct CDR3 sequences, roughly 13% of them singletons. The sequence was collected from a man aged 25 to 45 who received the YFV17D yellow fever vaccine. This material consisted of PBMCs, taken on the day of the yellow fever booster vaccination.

This CDR3 reads CASMGLDNNEQFF. The CDR3 region has the DNA TGTGCCAGCATGGGGCTTGACAACAATGAGCAGTTCTTC. This chain joins TRBV2 and TRBJ2-1; the D gene is possibly TRBD1 (5 bases). With 7 bases removed from V and 5 bases from J, the gap between germline ends came to 12 bases. The CDR3 is 13 residues long. Germline V gene sequence: CDR1 SNHLY, CDR2 FYNNEI. Together with reference TRBV2 and TRBJ2-1, the CDR3 gives the full variable domain: EPEVTQTPSHQVTQMGQEVILRCVPISNHLYFYWYRQILGQKVEFLVSFYNNEISEKSEIFDDQFSVERPDGSNFTLKIRSTKLEDSAMYFCASMGLDNNEQFFGPGTRLTVL.